The subject of this entry is one T cell receptor beta chain. This clone was seen only once. The antigen this receptor binds is unknown. No much larger clone is present one base from it, and per-base qualities are unavailable. CDR1 and CDR2, per the germline V gene (reference sequence), are MNHEY and SMNVEV. V has 5 bases trimmed and J has 6 bases trimmed; junction bases matching no gene number 10. The CDR3 measures 15 amino acids from cysteine to phenylalanine. The entry retains the CDR3 DNA only, 45 bases that are in frame from base 1. These data are taken from a study of graft-versus-host responses after intestinal transplantation (dated by TCRdb to about 2021). Study-level background: The transplants that recipients got were multivisceral, liver-intestinal, or isolated intestinal. Every recipient was given anti-thymocyte globulin induction, then maintenance tacrolimus and steroids for approximately 3 years. Graft-versus-host and host-versus-graft alloreactive T cell clones were tracked in the graft, circulation and bone marrow after intestinal transplantation using bulk TCR-beta CDR3 sequencing. Alloreactive clones were identified by sequencing pre-transplant mixed lymphocyte reaction products and comparing these products with unstimulated pre-transplant donor and recipient T cells. Of the 20 to 25 intestinal transplant recipients enrolled in the cohort, one of whom was a retransplant, 3 patients without pretransplant specimens were excluded. Donor T cell macrochimerism was defined as a peak of at least 4% donor T cells among recipient peripheral blood mononuclear cells. Rather than being sequenced by the commercial service, samples from a few later patients were sequenced in-house on an Illumina MiSeq and processed with MiXCR. The investigation overall reported the following: In patients with donor T cell macrochimerism, the allografts had high GvH to HvG T cell clonal ratios. GvH clones were detected in recipient bone marrow, and some of these GvH clones were observed earlier in ileal mucosa or blood, consistent with an intestinal mucosal origin. The conclusions were limited by the relatively low number and heterogeneity of the intestinal transplant patients. Peak levels of circulating GvH clones were associated with declines in HvG clones early after transplant.

Libraries were built with the immunoSEQ multiplex PCR assay. In most patients, genomic DNA was isolated using the Qiagen DNeasy Blood and Tissue Kit and sent frozen to Adaptive Biotechnologies for TCR sequencing. Adaptive Biotechnologies carried out high-throughput TCR-beta CDR3 sequencing of genomic DNA for most patients. The original methods were these. TCR sequencing data were retrieved from Adaptive's ImmunoSEQ software for 18 patients, whereas a few other patients were processed with MiXCR and VDJtools. To correct CD4 versus CD8 sorting errors, any sequence found in both subsets at a frequency ratio below 5:1 was removed. Because the origin of CDR3 nucleotide sequences shared between donor and recipient could not be assigned, those sequences were removed. To count as alloreactive, a clone needed at least 2-fold expansion over unstimulated cells and a minimum CFSE-low frequency of 0.002% (template counts) or 0.001% (read counts). A clone was considered mappable if detected in the sequenced pre-transplant spleen, lymph node, or MLR CFSE-low populations of the donor or recipient. The cumulative frequency of alloreactive clones was calculated as a percentage of all sequences, weighted by copy number. Sourced from immuneACCESS, this table was stored by TCRdb with only in-frame sequences that have V and J called. A share of the clones is absent; for the studies checked, an unresolved V gene accounts for under half, and the remainder has no known explanation. That table supplies the V and J calls and clone size; D and trimming were determined from the DNA. This sample is represented by 84,000 or so clones; 90% to 95% of them were singletons. In total, the top ten clones hold around 1.1% of the sample.

What this sample's time point label stands for: cells obtained before transplantation from donor or recipient. CD3+CD4+ and CD3+CD8+ populations were FACS-sorted from unstimulated pre-transplant donor and recipient cells taken from spleen or lymph nodes. Sequenced here: unstimulated CD8+ T cells sorted from spleen or lymph node cells, sampled before transplant. The source is a human donor who was the organ donor for an intestinal transplant. This receptor chain uses TRBV27 and TRBJ2-3, with 8 central nucleotides matching TRBD2. The nucleotide sequence reads TGTGCCAGCAGTCGATTCGGAGCGGGAGAGGATACGCAGTATTTT. Its product reads: CASSRFGAGEDTQYF.